Presented here are 20 T cell receptor beta chains from one specimen sequenced in a study of response to subunit inactivated influenza vaccine. A single record per CDR3 protein comes from TCRdb applying MiXCR to the RT-PCR reads. The profile shows around 570,000 distinct CDR3 sequences, less than 8% of them singletons. The input for sequencing was PBMCs from blood, taken around 2 years after vaccination. The source of these receptors is a man in his fifties or sixties who received an inactivated influenza vaccine.

In its sample, this clonotype was seen a few times. This chain links TRBV7-3 with TRBJ2-2, with 7 bases identical to TRBD1. The germline CDR1 and CDR2 sequences are SGHTA and FQGTGA. The CDR3 sequence is 14 residues long. Trimming at V came to 5 bases and at J to 5 bases, leaving 5 bases not matched to a gene. The CDR3: CASSPDRRTGELFF. The CDR3 nucleotides read TGTGCCAGCAGCCCGGACAGGAGGACCGGGGAGCTGTTTTTT.

This clonotype was observed many times. The V call is TRBV29-1, the J call TRBJ2-7; tentatively, D is TRBD2 (6 bases). V was clipped by 4 bases and J by 2 bases, with 15 bases between them. This CDR3 comprises 14 residues. In germline, CDR1 is SQVTM, CDR2 ANQGSEA. CDR3 in amino acids: CSVVSGRTAYEQYF. CDR3 bases: TGCAGCGTTGTAAGTGGGAGGACCGCCTACGAGCAGTACTTC.

This chain uses TRBV12-3 or TRBV12-4 with TRBJ2-1; D is perhaps TRBD2 (6 bases). The V and J ends lost 5 bases and 2 bases respectively, with 13 bases between them. The CDR3 extends over 15 amino acids. CDR3 nucleotides: TGTGCCAGCAGTGTGGCGGGACGGGCCTACAATGAGCAGTTCTTC. Residues: CASSVAGRAYNEQFF.

This rearrangement joins TRBV4-2 to TRBJ2-3; D is possibly TRBD2 (5 bases). The V end lost 3 bases, the J end lost 0 bases, and 22 bases lay between the germline ends. The CDR3 spans 19 residues. Germline V gives CDR1 LGHNA, CDR2 YNFKEQ. This CDR3 is CASSHPRELRPTSTDTQYF. As DNA, the CDR3 is TGTGCCAGCAGCCATCCGAGGGAGCTTAGGCCAACTAGCACAGATACGCAGTATTTT.

In this sample, this clonotype turned up many times. The chain has TRBV20-1 and TRBJ1-1; D ambiguous. From germline, CDR1 is DFQATT and CDR2 SNEGSKA (reference sequence). CDR3 length: 14 residues. Deletions cut 1 base from V and 3 bases from J, with 12 bases between. The chain's CDR3 is CSARGSDRHTEAFF. The CDR3 nucleotides read TGCAGTGCTAGAGGTTCAGACCGGCACACTGAAGCTTTCTTT.

This clonotype turned up a few times. DNA for the CDR3: TGCGCCAGCACCCCGCCATGGTCAGATACGCAGTATTTT. It yields the protein CASTPPWSDTQYF. This chain joins TRBV10-2 and TRBJ2-3; D ambiguous. Trimming left V 7 bases short and J 4 bases short, with 12 bases between. This CDR3 has 13 residues. Germline V CDR1 and CDR2: WSHSY, SAAADI.

The chain joins TRBV6-5 to TRBJ2-1; 9 nucleotides agree with TRBD2. V trimming: 0 bases; J trimming: 7 bases; junction bases outside the gene matches: 7. Germline V gene sequence: CDR1 MNHEY, CDR2 SVGAGI. This CDR3 region has 16 residues. The CDR3 spells CASSYSIASGINEQFF. Written as DNA, the CDR3 is TGTGCCAGCAGTTACTCGATAGCTAGCGGGATTAATGAGCAGTTCTTC.

About this clonotype itself: The junction departs from the called germline gene at one end, perhaps through a read error. This sequence joins TRBV20-1 and TRBJ2-1, with 8 bases matching TRBD2. The CDR3 spans 17 residues. CDR1 and CDR2 from the germline V gene are DFQATT and SNEGSKA (reference sequence). CDR3 DNA: TGCTGTGCTAGCCACCTCGCTCGGGGGGGACACTACAATGAGCAGTTCTTC. Amino acid sequence: CCASHLARGGHYNEQFF.

The CDR3 protein is CSAIPGGLTEAFF. CDR3 DNA sequence: TGCAGTGCTATTCCTGGGGGCCTTACTGAAGCTTTCTTT. This sequence joins TRBV20-1 and TRBJ1-1; tentatively, D is TRBD1 (6 bases). Per germline, CDR1 DFQATT and CDR2 SNEGSKA (reference sequence). Trimming cost V 4 bases and J 5 bases, with 14 bases left between them. The CDR3 is 13 residues long.

This clonotype has a count of ten or more. This chain connects TRBV29-1 to TRBJ2-1, with 14 bases matching TRBD2. Looked up from germline, CDR1 is SQVTM and CDR2 is ANQGSEA. This CDR3 has 15 amino acids. J was trimmed by 9 bases and V by 3 bases; bases with no gene match: 7. The CDR3 DNA reads TGCAGCGTTGAGGGACTAGCGGGAGTCGTGGGTGAGCAGTTCTTC. This sequence encodes CSVEGLAGVVGEQFF.

Only a few counts were recorded for this clonotype. Here the CDR3 DNA reads TGTGCCAGCAGCTTGGAGAAGAGGGGGACCCAGTACTTC. Translation gives CASSLEKRGTQYF. The chain links TRBV5-4 to TRBJ2-5; perhaps D is TRBD1 or TRBD2 (5 bases each). Trimming stripped 0 bases from V and 7 bases from J, with 10 bases between. The CDR3 loop spans 13 amino acids. Germline V CDR1 and CDR2: SGHNT, YYREEE (reference sequence).

This clonotype was seen ten or more times. V and J are TRBV16 and TRBJ1-1; no definite D call. V gave up 2 bases and J gave up 2 bases, with 12 bases separating them. The CDR3 contains 15 residues. Germline CDR1 KGHSY, CDR2 FQNENV. The CDR3, as DNA: TGTGCCAGCAGCCAAGTCCGGGCAGACAACACTGAAGCTTTCTTT. Encoded protein: CASSQVRADNTEAFF.

This clonotype was counted at least ten times. The CDR3 sequence: CAISPARLLAGGDEQFF. CDR3 in DNA: TGTGCCATCAGCCCAGCCCGTCTTCTAGCGGGGGGTGACGAGCAGTTCTTC. This chain links TRBV10-3 with TRBJ2-1, with 11 bases that match TRBD2. The V gene's germline CDR1 is ENHRY and CDR2 SYGVKD. The V segment lost 6 bases and the J segment 10 bases; nucleotides outside the gene matches: 17. The CDR3 spans 17 residues.

The rearrangement joins TRBV5-1 to TRBJ2-5; D perhaps matches TRBD1 (6 bases). CDR3 length: 16 amino acids. The V gene's germline CDR1 is SGHRS and CDR2 YFSETQ. Trimming cost V 4 bases and J 5 bases, with 21 bases left between them. CDR3 bases: TGCGCCAGCAGCCGGAGAGCTCAGGGGCAGGGCGAGACCCAGTACTTC. Protein sequence: CASSRRAQGQGETQYF. Looking up the rest from reference TRBV5-1 and TRBJ2-5 gives the full variable domain: KAGVTQTPRYLIKTRGQQVTLSCSPISGHRSVSWYQQTPGQGLQFLFEYFSETQRNKGNFPGRFSGRQFSNSRSEMNVSTLELGDSALYLCASSRRAQGQGETQYFGPGTRLLVL.

This clonotype was seen a few times. This chain connects TRBV20-1 to TRBJ2-7, with a tentative D call TRBD1 (6 bases). Trimming stripped 1 base from V and 6 bases from J, with 19 bases between. The CDR3 has 15 residues. Per the germline V gene, CDR1 is DFQATT and CDR2 is SNEGSKA (reference sequence). CDR3 DNA: TGCAGTGCTAGAGCCCTGACAGGCGAAATGGGCGAGCAGTACTTC. Its protein is CSARALTGEMGEQYF.

The chain is built from TRBV6-5 and TRBJ2-5, with D hard to call. CDR3 length: 15 residues. Trimming took off 2 bases at V and 2 bases at J, with 12 bases between the two ends. Germline assignment: CDR1 MNHEY and CDR2 SVGAGI. For the CDR3, the DNA is TGTGCCAGCAGTTACGGGTCGACCTTGCAAGAGACCCAGTACTTC. Translated, it gives CASSYGSTLQETQYF.

There are many counts of this clonotype. The chain is built from TRBV3-1 and TRBJ1-4, with 9 bases that match TRBD1. Trimming removed 4 bases from V and 7 bases from J; junction bases left unmatched: 7. Germline CDR1 and CDR2: LGHDT and YNNKEL (reference sequence). The CDR3 sequence is 15 residues long. The CDR3 DNA reads TGTGCCAGCAGCCGATGGACAGGGGAGGGTGAAAAACTGTTTTTT. Translated: CASSRWTGEGEKLFF.

The chain is built from TRBV20-1 and TRBJ1-6; 8 nucleotides agree with TRBD1. CDR1 and CDR2 (germline): DFQATT, SNEGSKA (reference sequence). With V trimmed by 0 bases and J by 7 bases, 11 bases remained unmatched. This CDR3 has 17 amino acids. The CDR3 DNA is TGCAGTGCTAGAGATAAAATGCAGGGGGCGCACAATTCACCCCTCCACTTT. It is translated as CSARDKMQGAHNSPLHF.

The table lists this clonotype with a few counts. The CDR3 reads CSATTETQYF. The CDR3 coding sequence is TGCAGTGCTACTACAGAGACCCAGTACTTC. The chain links TRBV20-1 to TRBJ2-5; D is unclear. Trimming pared 4 bases from V and 4 bases from J, leaving 4 bases between. The CDR3 runs 10 residues. Germline V gives CDR1 DFQATT, CDR2 SNEGSKA (reference sequence).

This clonotype was counted ten times or more. The gene calls are TRBV4-1 and TRBJ1-5, with D maybe TRBD1 (6 bases). Trimming took 4 bases from V and 6 from J, leaving 16 bases between them. Germline CDR1 MGHRA, CDR2 YSYEKL. CDR3 length: 15 amino acids. The CDR3 DNA reads TGCGCCAGCAGCCTGGGATGGGGGCAGGTTCAGCCCCAGCATTTT. Translated: CASSLGWGQVQPQHF.